The clone carrying this TCR beta chain was detected many times. Antigen unknown. These data belong to a study of regulatory T cells in long-lasting Graves disease. Study in general: Antithyroid drugs had been taken under 3 months by newly diagnosed Graves' patients. Overall study findings and caveats: Persistent Graves' patients showed a TCR diversity that was lower than that of newly diagnosed ones. With persistent disease, TRBV28, TRBJ1-2 and TRBJ2-5 were the favored segments.

Specified time point: newly diagnosed GD, antithyroid drugs for less than 3 months. Isolated PBMC RNA provided the starting material for the TCR library. Arm-PCR of CDR3 regions with iRepertoire HTBI primers generated TCR beta libraries. TCRdb reprocessed the multiplex PCR reads via MiXCR and lists one record per CDR3 protein. The data contain roughly 320,000 distinct CDR3 sequences, 16% of them singletons. The CDR3 is 12 residues long. Deletions cut 7 bases from V and 1 base from J, with 8 bases between. Germline V lookup: CDR1 SNHLY, CDR2 FYNNEI. The data also belong to a second study, concerning T cells in Graves' hyperthyroidism and ophthalmopathy.

The chain combines TRBV2 with TRBJ2-7, with D maybe TRBD2 (5 bases). The specimen was peripheral blood mononuclear cells (PBMCs), collected at new diagnosis, from a patient treated with antithyroid drugs. This receptor was identified in a middle-aged man with Graves disease. Here the CDR3 DNA reads TGTGCCAGCAAGAGGGAATCCTACGAGCAGTACTTC. Translated, it gives CASKRESYEQYF. Supplemented by reference TRBV2 and TRBJ2-7, the full variable domain reads EPEVTQTPSHQVTQMGQEVILRCVPISNHLYFYWYRQILGQKVEFLVSFYNNEISEKSEIFDDQFSVERPDGSNFTLKIRSTKLEDSAMYFCASKRESYEQYFGPGTRLTVT.